This passage covers 16 T cell receptor beta chains from one sample sequenced in a study of T cells after yellow fever vaccination. TCRdb independently ran MiXCR on the 5' RACE reads; one entry per CDR3 protein. Among approximately 85,000 distinct CDR3 sequences, roughly 14% were seen once, and the ten largest hold around 23%. The specimen was CD8+ T cells not binding an NS4B(214-222) dextramer, sorted from PBMCs, collected roughly 23 days after the first yellow fever vaccination. The source is a man aged 18 to 30 who received the YFV17D yellow fever vaccine.

A few counts support this clonotype. The chain combines TRBV12-3 or TRBV12-4 with TRBJ1-2; a weak D match, TRBD1 (5 bases). The V end lost 5 bases, the J end lost 4 bases, and 17 bases lay between the germline ends. CDR3 length equals 15 residues. CDR3 protein: CASSLDLRASYGYTF. In nucleotides, the CDR3 is TGTGCCAGCAGTCTCGACCTCAGGGCCAGCTATGGCTACACCTTC.

At least ten counts were recorded for this clonotype. The J gene is TRBJ2-2, the V gene TRBV7-6, with a weak D call TRBD2 (5 bases). This CDR3 has 17 residues. The V gene lost 0 bases and the J gene lost 5 bases, with 16 bases spanning the gap. Germline V gives CDR1 SGHVS, CDR2 FNYEAQ. The CDR3 here is CASSLADVGRPTGELFF. For the CDR3, the DNA is TGTGCCAGCAGCTTAGCGGATGTGGGGAGACCAACCGGGGAGCTGTTTTTT.

This clonotype was counted a few times. This chain uses TRBV7-9 with TRBJ2-3; TRBD1 is a possible D gene (6 bases). Germline V gene lookup returns CDR1 SEHNR and CDR2 FQNEAQ (reference sequence). The CDR3 has 16 residues. Trimming removed 5 bases at V and 2 bases at J, with 17 bases between. CDR3 coding DNA: TGTGCCAGCAGCCGAGGGGGTCACAGAAACACAGATACGCAGTATTTT. Translated: CASSRGGHRNTDTQYF.

This chain links TRBV3-1 with TRBJ2-6; no clear D. The CDR3 extends over 15 amino acids. V was clipped by 1 base and J by 4 bases, with 8 bases between them. CDR1 is LGHDT, CDR2 YNNKEL, per germline (reference sequence). DNA for the CDR3: TGTGCCAGCAGCCAAGTTGTAGTGGGGGCCAACGTCCTGACTTTC. Its protein product is CASSQVVVGANVLTF.

This clonotype was counted only a few times. The V call is TRBV6-5, the J call TRBJ2-1; the D is unclear. This CDR3 is 13 amino acids long. CDR1 and CDR2 (germline): MNHEY, SVGAGI. V was trimmed by 2 bases and J by 8 bases, leaving 10 bases between them. This CDR3 is CASSYTDNYEQFF. DNA of the CDR3: TGTGCCAGCAGTTACACAGACAACTATGAGCAGTTCTTC.

The gene calls are TRBV7-9 and TRBJ2-3; weak D call: TRBD1 (5 bases). From germline, CDR1 is SEHNR and CDR2 FQNEAQ (reference sequence). Between the trimmed V and J ends, which lost 3 bases and 0 bases, there was a span of 10 bases. The length of the CDR3 is 15 residues. CDR3 amino acids: CASSFGAVSTDTQYF. The CDR3 coding sequence is TGTGCCAGCAGCTTTGGGGCAGTTAGCACAGATACGCAGTATTTT.

This clonotype was counted many times. The rearrangement joins TRBV4-3 to TRBJ2-7; 10 nucleotides line up with TRBD1. With 1 base clipped from V and 3 bases from J, the junction kept 0 bases outside the gene matches. CDR1 and CDR2 (germline): LGHNA, YSLEER. The CDR3 contains 14 residues. The CDR3 loop is CASSQGDRGYEQYF. The CDR3 bases are TGCGCCAGCAGCCAAGGGGACAGGGGCTACGAGCAGTACTTC.

The chain recombines TRBV4-3 with TRBJ1-3; D remains unclear. The CDR3 contains 15 residues. V lost 6 bases and J lost 0, with 12 bases in between. From germline, CDR1 is LGHNA and CDR2 YSLEER. The CDR3 loop reads CASSTDRNSGNTIYF. The CDR3 nucleotides read TGCGCCAGCAGTACCGACCGGAACTCTGGAAACACCATATATTTT.

This clonotype was seen more than once but under ten times. The genes are TRBV6-2 or TRBV6-3 and TRBJ2-1; D unclear. Germline V gene lookup returns CDR1 MNHEY and CDR2 SVGEGT. The CDR3 is 12 amino acids. The germline V and J ends were trimmed by 2 bases and 5 bases, with 4 bases remaining between them. CDR3 sequence: CASSYAHNEQFF. CDR3 nucleotide sequence: TGTGCCAGCAGTTACGCCCACAATGAGCAGTTCTTC.

This clonotype was seen a handful of times. The CDR3 is CASSLAGDQNTEAFF. DNA for the CDR3: TGTGCCAGCAGCTTAGCGGGGGATCAGAACACTGAAGCTTTCTTT. V gene TRBV7-9 combines with J gene TRBJ1-1, with D perhaps TRBD1 (5 bases). V dropped 0 bases and J dropped 1 base, with 9 bases sitting between them. CDR3 length equals 15 residues. Germline assignment: CDR1 SEHNR and CDR2 FQNEAQ (reference sequence).

V and J are TRBV6-5 and TRBJ2-5, with TRBD1 as a possible D gene (5 bases). Deletions cut 1 base from V and 5 bases from J, with 14 bases between. The CDR3 has 15 amino acids. Germline assignment: CDR1 MNHEY and CDR2 SVGAGI. CDR3 coding DNA: TGTGCCAGCAGTTACTTTTCAGGGTTCCGGGAGACCCAGTACTTC. It codes for CASSYFSGFRETQYF.

The chain combines TRBV9 with TRBJ2-5, with D perhaps matching TRBD2 (5 bases). The CDR3 consists of 15 residues. Germline CDR1 SGDLS, CDR2 YYNGEE. V lost 4 bases to trimming and J lost 7 bases, with 20 bases between them. The CDR3 protein is CASSLDSGIKGTQYF. CDR3 in DNA: TGTGCCAGCAGCCTCGATTCCGGGATAAAGGGGACCCAGTACTTC.

V and J are TRBV2 and TRBJ1-5, with 11 bases matching TRBD1. After removal of 2 bases from V and 6 bases from J, the junction contained 3 bases not matched to a gene. There are 15 residues in the CDR3. Germline V gene sequence: CDR1 SNHLY, CDR2 FYNNEI. The CDR3: CASSEPGTGGQPQHF. CDR3 DNA: TGTGCCAGCAGTGAACCCGGGACAGGGGGTCAGCCCCAGCATTTT.

This clonotype occurred a few times. The J gene is TRBJ2-1, the V gene TRBV20-1; 10 nucleotides match TRBD1. Germline V lookup: CDR1 DFQATT, CDR2 SNEGSKA (reference sequence). The CDR3 is 13 residues long. V lost 1 base to trimming and J lost 8 bases; unmatched junction nucleotides: 2. In DNA form, the CDR3 reads TGCAGTGCTAGAGGACAGGGGGCCGATGAGCAGTTCTTC. The encoded protein is CSARGQGADEQFF.

The chain is built from TRBV6-2 or TRBV6-3 and TRBJ2-1; maybe TRBD2 (7 bases). Germline assignment: CDR1 MNHEY and CDR2 SVGEGT. The V end was cut by 7 bases, the J end by 2 bases, with 18 bases between. This CDR3 region has 16 residues. CDR3 sequence: CASTFLRGAPYNEQFF. Written as DNA, the CDR3 is TGTGCCAGCACCTTTCTTCGGGGGGCCCCCTACAATGAGCAGTTCTTC.

The rearrangement links TRBV5-6 to TRBJ2-5, with 8 bases matching TRBD2. The CDR3 length is 14 residues. Germline CDR1 SGHDT, CDR2 YYEEEE. V was pared by 4 bases and J by 4 bases, with 6 bases of the junction left unmatched. For the CDR3, the DNA is TGTGCCAGCAGCCTAACTAGCGGAAGAGAGACCCAGTACTTC. As protein: CASSLTSGRETQYF.